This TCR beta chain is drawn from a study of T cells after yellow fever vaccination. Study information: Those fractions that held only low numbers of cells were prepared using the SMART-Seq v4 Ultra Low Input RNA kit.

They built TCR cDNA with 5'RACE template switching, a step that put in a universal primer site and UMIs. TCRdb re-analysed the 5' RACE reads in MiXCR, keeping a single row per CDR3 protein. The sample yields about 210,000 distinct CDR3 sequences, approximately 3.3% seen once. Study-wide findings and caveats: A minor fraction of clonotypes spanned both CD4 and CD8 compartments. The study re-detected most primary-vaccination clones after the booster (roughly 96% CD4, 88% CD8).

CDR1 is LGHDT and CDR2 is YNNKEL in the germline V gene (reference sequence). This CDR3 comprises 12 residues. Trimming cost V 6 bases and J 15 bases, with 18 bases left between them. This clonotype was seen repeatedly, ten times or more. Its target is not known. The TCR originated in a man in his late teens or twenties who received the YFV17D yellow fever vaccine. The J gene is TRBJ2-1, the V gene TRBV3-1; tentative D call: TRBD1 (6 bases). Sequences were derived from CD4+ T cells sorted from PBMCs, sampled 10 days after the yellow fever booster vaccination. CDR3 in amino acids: CASRPTAGDPFF. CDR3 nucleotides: TGTGCCAGCAGGCCCACCGCAGGGGATCCGTTCTTC.